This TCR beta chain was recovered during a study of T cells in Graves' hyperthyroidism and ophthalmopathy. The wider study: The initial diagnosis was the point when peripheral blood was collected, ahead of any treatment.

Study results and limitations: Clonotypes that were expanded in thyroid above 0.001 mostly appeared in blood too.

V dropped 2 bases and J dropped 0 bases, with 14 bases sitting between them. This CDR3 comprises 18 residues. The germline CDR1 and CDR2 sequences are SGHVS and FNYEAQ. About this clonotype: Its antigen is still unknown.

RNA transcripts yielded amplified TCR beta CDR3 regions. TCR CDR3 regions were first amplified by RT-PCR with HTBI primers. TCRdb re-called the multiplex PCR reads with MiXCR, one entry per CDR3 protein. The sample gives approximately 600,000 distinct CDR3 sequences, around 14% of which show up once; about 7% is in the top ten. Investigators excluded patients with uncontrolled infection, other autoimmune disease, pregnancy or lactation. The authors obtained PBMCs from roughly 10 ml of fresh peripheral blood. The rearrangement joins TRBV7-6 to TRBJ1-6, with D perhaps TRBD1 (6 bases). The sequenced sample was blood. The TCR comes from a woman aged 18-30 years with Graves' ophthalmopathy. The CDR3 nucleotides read TGTGCCAGCAGCTTATTTACAGGGTTGAGCTCCTATAATTCACCCCTCCACTTT. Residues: CASSLFTGLSSYNSPLHF.